This TCR beta chain was identified during a study of cytomegalovirus exposure and HLA in healthy donors. General study results and limits: The study flagged 150 to 200 TCR beta chains as cytomegalovirus-associated. With high specificity and sensitivity, the classifier reportedly diagnosed cytomegalovirus status.

The 120-subject validation cohort, separate from the 666-subject first cohort, included the donors. Sequenced by immunoSEQ multiplex PCR; TCRdb stores in-frame clones only, minus some. There are approximately 260,000 clones in the sample; 86% occur only once, and 1% lies in the top ten. In germline, CDR1 is SGHRS, CDR2 YFSETQ. The V and J ends lost 4 bases and 7 bases respectively, with 15 bases between them. This CDR3 has 15 residues. Comments on this clone: The target antigen is unknown.

This chain links TRBV5-1 with TRBJ1-6; D is unresolved. The clonotype originates from a woman aged 18 to 35 in good health and CMV-seronegative. The specimen was PBMCs. The CDR3 DNA follows: TGCGCCAGCAGCAGCAAGGAGCGTTCGAATTCACCCCTCCACTTT. As protein: CASSSKERSNSPLHF.